This TCR beta chain was profiled in a study of post-analysis software for immune sequencing data. Unique molecular identifiers featured in each of the TCR beta cDNA libraries. TCRdb re-called the PCR reads through MiXCR, storing one row per CDR3 protein. This table has roughly 400,000 distinct CDR3 sequences, approximately 42% appearing once. Germline V CDR1 and CDR2: SGHTA, FQGTGA. The V and J ends lost 3 bases and 9 bases, in that order; junction bases with no gene match: 8. The CDR3 loop spans 14 amino acids. Worth noting for this clonotype: Its target is unknown.

Study-level results: About five TRBV segments were more frequent in patients than controls; TRBV5-6, TRBV5-1 and TRBV20-1 belonged to this group.

The sequenced sample was blood. This chain joins TRBV7-3 and TRBJ2-1; 7 bases align to TRBD1. This TCR was sampled from a girl aged 2 to 10 with multiple sclerosis. The CDR3 sequence: CASSFGAPGGEQFF. The CDR3 DNA follows: TGTGCCAGCAGCTTCGGGGCTCCAGGGGGTGAGCAGTTCTTC. The whole variable domain, filled in from reference TRBV7-3 and TRBJ2-1, reads GAGVSQTPSNKVTEKGKYVELRCDPISGHTALYWYRQSLGQGPEFLIYFQGTGAADDSGLPNDRFFAVRPEGSVSTLKIQRTERGDSAVYLCASSFGAPGGEQFFGPGTRLTVL.